This TCR beta chain emerged from a study of blood T cells in healthy people across ages. Trimming left V 1 base short and J 4 bases short, with 7 bases between. The germline V gene has CDR1 DFQATT and CDR2 SNEGSKA (reference sequence). The CDR3 is made up of 12 amino acids. PCR was performed a second time for about 7 to 11 cycles using a sample-barcoded 5' primer and a J-beta primer mix. TCRdb analysed the 5' RACE reads with MiXCR anew, one entry per CDR3 protein. The top ten hold approximately 25% of the sample, which has about 580,000 distinct CDR3 sequences, around 50% seen once. Findings of the study overall: Age advanced and TCR beta diversity per million T cells fell, roughly linearly.

This clonotype was picked up a small number of times. What it binds is unknown. Sequencing was performed on blood. The V call is TRBV20-1, the J call TRBJ1-2; D not certain. This sequence originates from an elderly man in good health. The CDR3 region is CSARGSSYGYTF. The CDR3 region has the DNA TGCAGTGCTAGAGGCAGTAGCTATGGCTACACCTTC.